The next 23 T cell receptor beta chains were all read from a single sample in a study of long-term antiretroviral therapy in people with HIV. Version v3.0 of the immunoSEQ assay ran at survey level. Sequenced by immunoSEQ multiplex PCR; TCRdb stores in-frame clones only, minus some. Of over 25,000 clones in the sample, about 82% were seen once. The sequencing used unsorted PBMCs, collected 0.8 years after starting antiretroviral therapy. Receptors were obtained from a young woman with HIV.

The rearrangement uses TRBV4-1 and TRBJ2-1; 10 positions agree with TRBD2. The germline CDR1 and CDR2 sequences are MGHRA and YSYEKL. The V and J ends lost 5 bases and 4 bases, in that order; junction bases with no gene match: 5. This CDR3 contains 15 residues. CDR3 residues: CASSTMTSGYNEQFF. The CDR3 bases are TGCGCCAGCAGCACAATGACTAGCGGGTACAATGAGCAGTTCTTC.

The rearrangement uses TRBV27 and TRBJ1-5; the D gene is possibly TRBD1 (5 bases). The CDR3 has 17 residues. Between the trimmed V and J ends, which lost 1 base and 2 bases, there was a span of 15 bases. Germline values: CDR1 MNHEY, CDR2 SMNVEV (reference sequence). The CDR3 sequence: CASSLFFRAGGNQPQHF. The CDR3 bases are TGTGCCAGCAGTTTATTTTTCAGGGCCGGGGGCAATCAGCCCCAGCATTTT.

The chain carries TRBV6-5 and TRBJ1-1; D ambiguous. Germline CDR1 reads MNHEY; CDR2 reads SVGAGI. The CDR3 has 14 residues. Trimming shortened V by 3 bases and J by 4 bases, and 12 bases separated the two germline ends. This CDR3 is CASSYLGVGTEAFF. The CDR3 bases are TGTGCCAGCAGTTATCTGGGTGTGGGCACTGAAGCTTTCTTT.

The gene calls are TRBV19 and TRBJ1-1; 8 nucleotides agree with TRBD1. The CDR3 covers 13 residues. The germline gives CDR1 LNHDA, CDR2 SQIVND (reference sequence). The trim removed 5 bases at V and 6 bases at J, leaving 5 bases unmatched. The CDR3 DNA sequence: TGTGCCAGTAGTGAACAGGGGGAATCTGAAGCTTTCTTT. This codes for CASSEQGESEAFF.

This clone was detected once. The rearrangement links TRBV30 to TRBJ1-1, with D perhaps matching TRBD1 (5 bases). The CDR3 sequence is 12 residues long. CDR1 is GTSNPN and CDR2 is SVGIG in the germline V gene (reference sequence). Trimming took off 4 bases at V and 6 bases at J, with 12 bases between the two ends. The CDR3 DNA follows: TGTGCCTGGACGACGCGGACATCTGAAGCTTTCTTT. It yields the protein CAWTTRTSEAFF. Full variable domain (remainder filled in from reference TRBV30 and TRBJ1-1): SQTIHQWPATLVQPVGSPLSLECTVEGTSNPNLYWYRQAAGRGLQLLFYSVGIGQISSEVPQNLSASRPQDRQFILSSKKLLLSDSGFYLCAWTTRTSEAFFGQGTRLTVV.

This chain links TRBV6-1 with TRBJ1-1, with 7 positions matching TRBD1. V gave up 7 bases and J gave up 1 base; unmatched junction bases: 6. CDR1 and CDR2 (germline): MNHNS, SASEGT. There are 14 residues in the CDR3. CDR3 in amino acids: CASTSDRPNTEAFF. The CDR3 region has the DNA TGTGCCAGCACCTCGGACAGGCCGAACACTGAAGCTTTCTTT.

The V gene is TRBV7-2, the J gene TRBJ2-5; 8 bases fit TRBD2. CDR1 and CDR2 (germline): SGHTA, FQGNSA. The CDR3 consists of 15 residues. V shed 2 bases and J 4 bases; nucleotides not matched to a gene: 6. This CDR3 is CASSLTSGQGETQYF. CDR3 DNA sequence: TGTGCCAGCAGCTTAACTAGCGGACAAGGAGAGACCCAGTACTTC.

The chain has TRBV2 and TRBJ1-2; D ambiguous. Germline values: CDR1 SNHLY, CDR2 FYNNEI. CDR3 length: 13 amino acids. Trimming stripped 8 bases from V and 9 bases from J, with 19 bases between. Here the CDR3 DNA reads TGTGCCAGCGGGAGAGGCGATCCGGGGAGCTACACCTTC. Translating it yields CASGRGDPGSYTF.

J is TRBJ1-1 and V is TRBV14, with 7 bases identical to TRBD1. Germline V CDR1 and CDR2: SGHDN, FVKESK. The J segment lost 0 bases and the V segment lost 1 base, leaving 8 bases of the junction unmatched. This CDR3 is 17 amino acids long. CDR3 in DNA: TGTGCCAGCAGCCAAGCAAACAGGGGCTGGGTGAACACTGAAGCTTTCTTT. Translation: CASSQANRGWVNTEAFF.

The chain couples TRBV18 to TRBJ2-1, with 8 bases fitting TRBD2. Germline trimming cut 6 bases from V and 7 bases from J; bases unmatched to any gene: 14. Per germline, CDR1 KGHSH and CDR2 LQKENI. This CDR3 has 16 amino acids. Written as DNA, the CDR3 is TGTGCCAGCTCCCCCTTAACGGGGGGGCCTGGGAATGAGCAGTTCTTC. This sequence encodes CASSPLTGGPGNEQFF.

The V and J genes are TRBV7-3 and TRBJ2-2; tentative D call: TRBD2 (6 bases). The CDR3 is 14 residues long. V gave up 5 bases and J gave up 1 base, with 8 bases separating them. CDR1 and CDR2 (germline): SGHTA, FQGTGA. The CDR3 spells CASSPGGNTGELFF. The CDR3 bases are TGTGCCAGCAGCCCCGGGGGGAACACCGGGGAGCTGTTTTTT.

The V and J genes are TRBV6-4 and TRBJ1-2, with unresolved D. This CDR3 is built from 15 residues. Trimming took off 5 bases at V and 1 base at J, with 14 bases between the two ends. Germline lookup yields CDR1 MRHNA and CDR2 SNTAGT. CDR3 DNA sequence: TGTGCCAGCAGTCCAAGCAGGAGCCTTAACTATGGCTACACCTTC. It codes for CASSPSRSLNYGYTF.

This chain uses TRBV19 with TRBJ1-5; 7 nucleotides agree with TRBD1. The CDR3 runs 14 residues. The V gene end was trimmed by 9 bases and the J gene end by 5 bases; junction bases not matched to a gene: 10. Germline V gives CDR1 LNHDA, CDR2 SQIVND (reference sequence). The CDR3 loop reads CASRDRVWDQPQHF. The CDR3 DNA follows: TGTGCCAGCAGAGACAGGGTCTGGGATCAGCCCCAGCATTTT. The variable domain in full, with the rest retrieved from reference TRBV19 and TRBJ1-5, is DGGITQSPKYLFRKEGQNVTLSCEQNLNHDAMYWYRQDPGQGLRLIYYSQIVNDFQKGDIAEGYSVSREKKESFPLTVTSAQKNPTAFYLCASRDRVWDQPQHFGDGTRLSIL.

The rearrangement joins TRBV10-2 to TRBJ2-3; D call uncertain. Germline CDR1 is WSHSY and CDR2 is SAAADI. Between the trimmed V and J ends, which lost 7 bases and 4 bases, there was a span of 18 bases. This CDR3 spans 15 amino acids. The CDR3 DNA reads TGCGCCAGCAACCTGAGTGGATTTTGGGCAGATACGCAGTATTTT. It specifies CASNLSGFWADTQYF.

The chain has TRBV6-1 and TRBJ1-2; D remains unclear. The CDR3 consists of 12 residues. The V gene's germline CDR1 is MNHNS and CDR2 SASEGT. Trimming took 5 bases from V and 8 from J, leaving 12 bases between them. CDR3 coding DNA: TGTGCCAGCAGTTTTCAGAAGTGGGGCTACACCTTC. Its translation: CASSFQKWGYTF.

This clone has more than one count but fewer than ten. The gene calls are TRBV5-1 and TRBJ2-2; the D is unclear. CDR1 is SGHRS, CDR2 YFSETQ, per germline. The CDR3 has 11 amino acids. V was shortened by 5 bases and J by 7 bases, with 6 bases between the two germline ends. The CDR3 region has the DNA TGCGCCAGCAGTTGGTTCGGGGAGCTGTTTTTT. Its translation is CASSWFGELFF.

The chain combines TRBV5-4 with TRBJ2-5, with 8 bases fitting TRBD1. The germline V gene encodes CDR1 SGHNT and CDR2 YYREEE (reference sequence). Germline trimming cut 5 bases from V and 2 bases from J; bases unmatched to any gene: 8. There are 15 residues in the CDR3. The chain's CDR3 is CASSGVDRAQETQYF. The DNA of the CDR3 is TGTGCCAGCAGTGGGGTGGACAGGGCTCAAGAGACCCAGTACTTC.

The J gene is TRBJ2-3, the V gene TRBV5-4; unclear D gene. Germline assignment: CDR1 SGHNT and CDR2 YYREEE (reference sequence). This CDR3 has 12 residues. The V gene lost 1 base and the J gene lost 5 bases, with 5 bases spanning the gap. The CDR3 nucleotides read TGTGCCAGCAGCTTGTTTCTAGATACGCAGTATTTT. Its translation: CASSLFLDTQYF.

The chain combines TRBV4-1 with TRBJ2-7; D is unresolved. V was clipped by 0 bases and J by 3 bases, with 12 bases between them. This CDR3 has 15 residues. Germline V gene data show CDR1 as MGHRA and CDR2 as YSYEKL. DNA for the CDR3: TGCGCCAGCAGCCAAGACTCAAGCGTGGGCTACGAGCAGTACGTC. Residues: CASSQDSSVGYEQYV.

CDR3 sequence: CAISDRGRRETQYF. The CDR3 coding sequence is TGTGCCATCTCGGACAGGGGGCGGCGGGAGACCCAGTACTTC. The gene calls are TRBV6-1 and TRBJ2-5, with 11 bases fitting TRBD1. This CDR3 region has 14 residues. From germline, CDR1 is MNHNS and CDR2 SASEGT. With 10 bases clipped from V and 5 bases from J, the junction kept 9 bases outside the gene matches.

This clone was observed a single time. The rearrangement uses TRBV15 and TRBJ2-1; 7 bases align to TRBD1. This CDR3 has 13 amino acids. Germline trimming cut 6 bases from V and 6 bases from J; bases unmatched to any gene: 5. Germline CDR1 and CDR2: LNHNV and YYDKDF (reference sequence). The CDR3 here is CATRTGFSNEQFF. CDR3 coding DNA: TGTGCCACCAGGACAGGGTTTAGCAATGAGCAGTTCTTC.

The V call is TRBV19, the J call TRBJ1-4, with D unresolved. The CDR3 has 13 amino acids. Between the trimmed V and J ends, which lost 3 bases and 7 bases, there was a span of 9 bases. The V gene's germline CDR1 is LNHDA and CDR2 SQIVND (reference sequence). The CDR3 region has the DNA TGTGCCAGTAGTATGAGCGGGATTGAAAAACTGTTTTTT. Translating gives CASSMSGIEKLFF.

V usage is TRBV21-1 and J usage is TRBJ1-5. TRBV21-1 is a pseudogene. The CDR3 totals 15 residues. The CDR3 sequence: CASSSKRGLRQPQHF. The CDR3 DNA sequence: TGTGCCAGCAGCTCGAAGAGGGGCCTTCGTCAGCCCCAGCATTTT.